Given below is one T cell receptor beta chain in context. Its matching antigen is unknown. Method: immunoSEQ multiplex PCR; TCRdb's copy keeps in-frame clones and lacks some. The sample yields about 76,000 clones, approximately 82% seen once. This sample was included in a study of T cell clones after liver transplantation. Study summary: Samples came from ITN030ST, which attempted immunosuppression withdrawal within 2 years of liver transplantation. Timepoints were pre-transplant, pre-withdrawal, and after withdrawal was completed or failed.

Study-wide findings and caveats: In a couple of subjects, few donor cells limited the measurable donor-reactive repertoire. In most of the 8 subjects, circulating graft-donor-reactive CD4 TCRbeta sequences fell significantly after transplant.

This CDR3 comprises 15 residues. CDR1 SGHVS and CDR2 FNYEAQ come from the germline V gene. V was cut by 3 bases and J by 2 bases, with 14 bases left in between. The chain links TRBV7-6 to TRBJ2-7; no clear D. The sequenced sample was CD4+ T cells from blood, obtained at the 22-month timepoint. The receptor was isolated from a human patient who received a liver transplant. Certain T cells may be donor cells from the graft. As DNA, the CDR3 is TGTGCCAGCAGCTTGGGCCCAGGAGAGGCCTACGAGCAGTACTTC. Its translation is CASSLGPGEAYEQYF.